This T cell receptor (beta chain) was retrieved from a study of T cells after yellow fever vaccination (dated by TCRdb to about 2019). As for the study more broadly: The SMART-Seq v4 Ultra Low Input RNA kit was used to prepare libraries from fractions with low cell numbers. Two healthy male donors, one aged 18 to 29 and one aged 30 to 40 years, were included in the cohort. To follow T-cell clones before and after primary and booster YFV17D yellow fever vaccination, bulk TCR alpha and beta repertoires were sequenced over time. Blood samples were taken at several timepoints before and after primary and secondary immunization, and bulk PBMC replicates and cell subsets were isolated. Broad study findings and their caveats: Most clones expanded after primary vaccination were re-detected after the booster (around 96% of CD4 and roughly 87% of CD8), suggesting broad memory maintenance. A small share of clonotypes was detected in both CD4 and CD8 compartments, with the overlap likely arising from convergent recombination. The study included only two donors, which limits how far the findings can be generalized. Compared with the primary T-cell response, the secondary T-cell response was weaker but faster, peaking on day 5 rather than day 15. FACS-sorted repertoires could contain abundant contaminating clonotypes from the bulk population, so computational filtering was required.

This clonotype appeared many times. Its antigen remains undetermined. Per-base quality was not reported, and no clone a single base away is much larger than it. In light of the paper, this sample's treatment or condition label describes: live attenuated yellow fever vaccine strain. A standard Ficoll-Paque protocol was used to isolate PBMCs from peripheral blood. CD4 and CD8 T-cell fractions were isolated with Dynabeads CD4 and CD8 positive selection kits. RNA was extracted with TriZol from bulk PBMCs, CD4 and CD8 fractions, and dextramer-positive and dextramer-negative fractions. V is cut by 8 bases and J by 4 bases, and the space between the germline ends is 9 bases. Including cysteine and phenylalanine, the CDR3 has 11 amino acids. The kept DNA is CDR3 alone, 33 bases in frame from the first base. From the germline V gene, CDR1 is KGHSH and CDR2 is LQKENI. TCR cDNA was synthesized by 5'RACE template switching, through which a universal primer site and unique molecular identifiers were introduced. cDNA synthesis was primed from both the TCR alpha and TCR beta constant segments. Libraries were amplified in two PCR steps, with sample barcodes and sequencing adapters added in the second step. Libraries were sequenced on Illumina HiSeq 2500 (2x100 bp) or NovaSeq (2x150 bp). Per the source publication's procedure: Reads were demultiplexed and collapsed into UMI consensus sequences with MIGEC, and V(D)J alignment was performed with MiXCR. Vaccine-responding clonotypes were defined with edgeR using replicate PBMC samples, requiring FDR below 0.01 and a log2 fold change above 5 up to day 15. Each bulk clonotype was labeled CD4 or CD8 based on which sequenced repertoire, CD4 or CD8, contained the clonotype at higher abundance. TCRdb applied fastp at Q25 and MiXCR to the public reads, then kept only in-frame beta chains. One record per CDR3 amino acid sequence lists the most common genes and DNA. TCRdb, rather than the study authors, made the V and J calls. In all, the sample holds 300,000 or so distinct CDR3 sequences, and 10% to 15% of those were seen once. The ten largest clones take up around 0.49% of the sample.

The sequence was obtained from a man under 40 who received the YFV17D yellow fever vaccine. Recombination linked TRBV18 to TRBJ2-7; TRBD1 might be the D gene, on 5 matching bases. The material sequenced was CD4+ T cells sorted from PBMCs, taken 45 days after the yellow fever booster vaccination. The DNA sequence follows: TGTGCCAGCAGCCCAGGGTACGAGCAGTACTTC. It translates as CASSPGYEQYF. This CDR3, with the reference TRBV18 and TRBJ2-7 proteins standing in past its ends, gives the full variable domain NAGVMQNPRHLVRRRGQEARLRCSPMKGHSHVYWYRQLPEEGLKFMVYLQKENIIDESGMPKERFSAEFPKEGPSILRIQQVVRGDSAAYFCASSPGYEQYFGPGTRLTVT.